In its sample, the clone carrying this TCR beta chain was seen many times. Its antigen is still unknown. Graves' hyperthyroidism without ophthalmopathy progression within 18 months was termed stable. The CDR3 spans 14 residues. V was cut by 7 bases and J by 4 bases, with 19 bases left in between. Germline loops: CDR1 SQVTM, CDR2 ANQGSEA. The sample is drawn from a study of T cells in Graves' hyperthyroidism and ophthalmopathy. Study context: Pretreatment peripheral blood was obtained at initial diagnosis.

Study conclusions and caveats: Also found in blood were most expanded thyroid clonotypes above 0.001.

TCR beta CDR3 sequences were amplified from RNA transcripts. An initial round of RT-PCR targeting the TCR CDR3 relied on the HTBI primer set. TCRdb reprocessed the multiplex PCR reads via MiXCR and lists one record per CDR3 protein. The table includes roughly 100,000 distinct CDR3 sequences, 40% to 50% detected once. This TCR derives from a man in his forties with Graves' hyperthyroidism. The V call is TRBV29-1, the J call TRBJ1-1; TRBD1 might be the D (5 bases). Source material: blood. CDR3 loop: CSAFPGDGGTEAFF. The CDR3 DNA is TGCAGCGCCTTCCCGGGCGACGGGGGCACTGAAGCTTTCTTT. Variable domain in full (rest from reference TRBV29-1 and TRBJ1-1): SAVISQKPSRDICQRGTSLTIQCQVDSQVTMMFWYRQQPGQSLTLIATANQGSEATYESGFVIDKFPISRPNLTFSTLTVSNMSPEDSSIYLCSAFPGDGGTEAFFGQGTRLTVV.